These 7 T cell receptor beta chains came from one sample sequenced in a study of cytomegalovirus exposure and HLA in healthy donors. PCR amplification relied on 60 Vbeta primers (plus 13 Jbeta primers). Sequencing used immunoSEQ multiplex PCR; TCRdb keeps in-frame clones, though not all of them. Its clone listing holds approximately 110,000 clones. Sequencing was performed on PBMCs. These TCRs come from a man younger than 35 in good health and CMV-seronegative.

The V and J genes are TRBV30 and TRBJ2-3; D is perhaps TRBD2 (5 bases). Trimming removed 1 base from V and 3 bases from J, with 11 bases in between. CDR1 is GTSNPN, CDR2 SVGIG, per germline (reference sequence). The CDR3 is made up of 14 amino acids. CDR3 amino acids: CAWSGARGTDTQYF. The CDR3 coding sequence is TGTGCCTGGAGTGGGGCCCGGGGAACAGATACGCAGTATTTT.

The CDR3 DNA follows: TGTGCCAGCAGCCCAATAGGGACATTCGAGTCTGAAGCTTTCTTT. As protein: CASSPIGTFESEAFF. This rearrangement joins TRBV28 to TRBJ1-1; D might be TRBD1 (6 bases). Germline V lookup: CDR1 MDHEN, CDR2 SYDVKM. The V end lost 6 bases, the J end lost 6 bases, and 20 bases lay between the germline ends. This CDR3 has 15 amino acids.

The rearrangement uses TRBV2 and TRBJ1-5; D is possibly TRBD1 (5 bases). CDR1 is SNHLY and CDR2 is FYNNEI in the germline V gene. Trimming stripped 3 bases from V and 0 bases from J, with 6 bases between. The CDR3 is 14 amino acids. In nucleotides, the CDR3 is TGTGCCAGCAGTGACAGGGATAGCAATCAGCCCCAGCATTTT. Its translation is CASSDRDSNQPQHF. Full variable domain (rest looked up from reference TRBV2 and TRBJ1-5): EPEVTQTPSHQVTQMGQEVILRCVPISNHLYFYWYRQILGQKVEFLVSFYNNEISEKSEIFDDQFSVERPDGSNFTLKIRSTKLEDSAMYFCASSDRDSNQPQHFGDGTRLSIL.

This clone is called medium-sized based on its frequency. This chain links TRBV25-1 with TRBJ1-5; 7 bases fit TRBD1. J lost 4 bases, V lost 4 bases, and 4 bases had no gene match. Germline CDR1 reads MGHDK; CDR2 reads SYGVNS. The CDR3 totals 14 residues. In DNA form, the CDR3 reads TGTGCCAGCAGTGGCCGGGACAGTAATCAGCCCCAGCATTTT. Its protein product is CASSGRDSNQPQHF.

This sequence joins TRBV4-1 and TRBJ1-1; possibly TRBD1 for D (5 bases). Trimming pared 2 bases from V and 13 bases from J, leaving 17 bases between. The CDR3 totals 13 residues. From germline, CDR1 is MGHRA and CDR2 YSYEKL. As DNA, the CDR3 is TGCGCCAGCAGCCAAAGATCTTGGGGGGTGGTTTTCTTT. Amino acids: CASSQRSWGVVFF.

Points on this clone: Other nucleotide sequences from this sample produce the same CDR3. The chain links TRBV10-3 to TRBJ2-1; tentatively, D is TRBD2 (7 bases). V was shortened by 0 bases and J by 0 bases, with 9 bases between the two germline ends. Germline assignment: CDR1 ENHRY and CDR2 SYGVKD. There are 16 residues in the CDR3. Here the CDR3 reads CAISESGGASYNEQFF. CDR3 nucleotide sequence: TGTGCCATCAGTGAGTCGGGGGGGGCCTCCTACAATGAGCAGTTCTTC.

The rearrangement uses TRBV5-8 and TRBJ2-5; D is possibly TRBD2 (7 bases). The closer fit of TRBJ2-7 to the DNA end suggests the J call may be wrong. The CDR3 sequence is 15 residues long. The V gene's germline CDR1 is SGHTS and CDR2 YDEGEE. The CDR3 loop reads CASSLEGGRGNEQYF. The CDR3 DNA reads TGTGCCAGCAGCTTGGAGGGAGGGAGGGGGAACGAGCAGTACTTC.